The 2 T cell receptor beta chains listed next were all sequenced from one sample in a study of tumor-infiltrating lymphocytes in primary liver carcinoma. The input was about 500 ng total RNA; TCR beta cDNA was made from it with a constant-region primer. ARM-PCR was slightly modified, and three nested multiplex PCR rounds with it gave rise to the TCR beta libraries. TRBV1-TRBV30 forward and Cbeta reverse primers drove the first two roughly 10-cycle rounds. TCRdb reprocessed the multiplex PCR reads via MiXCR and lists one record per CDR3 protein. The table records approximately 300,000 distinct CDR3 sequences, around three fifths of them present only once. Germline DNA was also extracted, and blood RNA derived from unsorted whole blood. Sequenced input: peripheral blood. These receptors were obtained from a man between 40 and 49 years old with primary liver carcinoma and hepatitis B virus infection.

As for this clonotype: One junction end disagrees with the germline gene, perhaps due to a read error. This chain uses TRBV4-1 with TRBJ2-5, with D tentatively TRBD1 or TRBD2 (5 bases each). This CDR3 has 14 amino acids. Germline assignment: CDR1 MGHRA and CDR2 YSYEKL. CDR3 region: CASSQGALGETQCF. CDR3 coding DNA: TGCGCCAGCAGTCAAGGAGCCCTGGGGGAGACCCAGTGCTTC.

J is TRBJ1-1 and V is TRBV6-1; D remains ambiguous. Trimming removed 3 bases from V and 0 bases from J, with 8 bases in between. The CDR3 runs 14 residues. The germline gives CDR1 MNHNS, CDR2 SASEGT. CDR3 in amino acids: CASSESGVNTEAFF. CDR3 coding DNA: TGTGCCAGCAGTGAGTCGGGAGTGAACACTGAAGCTTTCTTT.